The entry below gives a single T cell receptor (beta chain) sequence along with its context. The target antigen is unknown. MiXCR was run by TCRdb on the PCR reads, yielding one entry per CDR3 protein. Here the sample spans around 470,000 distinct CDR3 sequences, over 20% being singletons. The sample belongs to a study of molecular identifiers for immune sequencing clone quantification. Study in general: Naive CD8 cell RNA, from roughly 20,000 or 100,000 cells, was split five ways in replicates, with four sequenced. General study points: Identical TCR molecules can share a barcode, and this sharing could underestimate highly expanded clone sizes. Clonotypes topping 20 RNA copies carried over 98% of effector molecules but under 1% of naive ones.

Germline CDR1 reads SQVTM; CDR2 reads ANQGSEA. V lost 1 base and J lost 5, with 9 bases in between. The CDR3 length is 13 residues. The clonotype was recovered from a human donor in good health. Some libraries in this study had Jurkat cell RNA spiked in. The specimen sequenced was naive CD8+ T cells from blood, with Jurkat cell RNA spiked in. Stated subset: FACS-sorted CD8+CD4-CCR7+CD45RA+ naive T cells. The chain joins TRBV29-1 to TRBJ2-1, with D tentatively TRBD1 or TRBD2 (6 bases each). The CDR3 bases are TGCAGCGTTGAAGTCCGGGGGCACAATGAGCAGTTCTTC. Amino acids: CSVEVRGHNEQFF.